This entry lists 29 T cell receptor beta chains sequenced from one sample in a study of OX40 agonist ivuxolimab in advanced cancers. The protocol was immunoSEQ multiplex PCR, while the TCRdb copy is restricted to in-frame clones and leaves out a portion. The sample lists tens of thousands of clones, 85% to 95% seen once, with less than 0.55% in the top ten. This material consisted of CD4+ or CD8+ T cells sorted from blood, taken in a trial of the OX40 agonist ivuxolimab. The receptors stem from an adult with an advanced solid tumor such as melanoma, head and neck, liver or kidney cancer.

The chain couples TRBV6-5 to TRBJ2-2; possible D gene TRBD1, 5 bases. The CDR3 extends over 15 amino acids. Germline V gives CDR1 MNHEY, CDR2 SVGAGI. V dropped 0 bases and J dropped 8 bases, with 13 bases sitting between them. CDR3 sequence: CASSYSTGQSGELFF. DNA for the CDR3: TGTGCCAGCAGTTACTCTACAGGCCAGTCAGGGGAGCTGTTTTTT.

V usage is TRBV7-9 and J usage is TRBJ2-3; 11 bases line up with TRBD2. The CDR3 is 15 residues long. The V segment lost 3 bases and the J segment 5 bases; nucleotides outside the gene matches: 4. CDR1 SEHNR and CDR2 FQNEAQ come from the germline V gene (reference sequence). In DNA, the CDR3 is TGTGCCAGCAGCTTTAGCGGGAGGGTGGGAGATACGCAGTATTTT. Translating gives CASSFSGRVGDTQYF.

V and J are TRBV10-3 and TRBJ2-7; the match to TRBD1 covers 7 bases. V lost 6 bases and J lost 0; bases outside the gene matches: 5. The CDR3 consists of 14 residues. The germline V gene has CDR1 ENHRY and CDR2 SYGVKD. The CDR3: CAIRNRGSSYEQYF. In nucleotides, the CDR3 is TGTGCCATCAGAAACAGGGGCAGCTCCTACGAGCAGTACTTC.

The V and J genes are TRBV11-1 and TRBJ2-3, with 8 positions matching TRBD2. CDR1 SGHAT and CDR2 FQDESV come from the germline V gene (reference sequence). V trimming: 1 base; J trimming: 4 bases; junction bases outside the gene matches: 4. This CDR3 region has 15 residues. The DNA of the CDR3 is TGTGCCAGCAGCTTAGAGCGGGAGAGTTCAGATACGCAGTATTTT. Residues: CASSLERESSDTQYF. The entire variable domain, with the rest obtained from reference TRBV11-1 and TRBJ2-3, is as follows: EAEVAQSPRYKITEKSQAVAFWCDPISGHATLYWYRQILGQGPELLVQFQDESVVDDSQLPKDRFSAERLKGVDSTLKIQPAELGDSAMYLCASSLERESSDTQYFGPGTRLTVL.

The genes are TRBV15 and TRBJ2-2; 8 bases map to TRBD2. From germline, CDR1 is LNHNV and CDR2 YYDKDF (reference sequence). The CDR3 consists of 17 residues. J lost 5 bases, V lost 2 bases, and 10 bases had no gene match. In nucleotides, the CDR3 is TGTGCCACCAGCAGACCAGGCGCAGCGGGAGAAACCGGGGAGCTGTTTTTT. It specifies CATSRPGAAGETGELFF.

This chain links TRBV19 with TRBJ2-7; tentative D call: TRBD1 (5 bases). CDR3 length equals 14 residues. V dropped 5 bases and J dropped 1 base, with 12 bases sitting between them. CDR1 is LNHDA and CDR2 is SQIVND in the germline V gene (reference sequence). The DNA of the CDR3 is TGTGCCAGTAGTCGGACACAGGATTCCTACGAGCAGTACTTC. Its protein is CASSRTQDSYEQYF.

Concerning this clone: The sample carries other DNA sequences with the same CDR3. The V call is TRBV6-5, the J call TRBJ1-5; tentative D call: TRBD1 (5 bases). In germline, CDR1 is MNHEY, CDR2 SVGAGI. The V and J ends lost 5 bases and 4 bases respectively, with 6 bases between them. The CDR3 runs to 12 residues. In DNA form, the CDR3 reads TGTGCCAGCAGTCGGACAAATCAGCCCCAGCATTTT. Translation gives CASSRTNQPQHF.

The CDR3 sequence is CASLPRDRGTYEQYF. DNA for the CDR3: TGTGCCAGCCTCCCTCGAGACAGGGGGACCTACGAGCAGTACTTC. The rearrangement uses TRBV28 and TRBJ2-7; TRBD1 agrees at 9 bases. Trimming at V came to 8 bases and at J to 2 bases, leaving 10 bases not matched to a gene. This CDR3 region has 15 residues. Germline V gene data show CDR1 as MDHEN and CDR2 as SYDVKM.

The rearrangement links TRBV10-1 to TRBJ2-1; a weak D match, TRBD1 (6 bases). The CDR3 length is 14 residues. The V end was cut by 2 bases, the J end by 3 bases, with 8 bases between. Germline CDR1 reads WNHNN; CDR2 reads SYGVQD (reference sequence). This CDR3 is CASSERTVYNEQFF. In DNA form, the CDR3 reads TGCGCCAGCAGTGAGCGGACAGTCTACAATGAGCAGTTCTTC.

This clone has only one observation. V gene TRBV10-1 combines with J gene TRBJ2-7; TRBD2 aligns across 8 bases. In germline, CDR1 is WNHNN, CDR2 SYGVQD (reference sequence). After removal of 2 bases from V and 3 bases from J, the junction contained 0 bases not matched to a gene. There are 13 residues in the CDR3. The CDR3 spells CASSETSGYEQYF. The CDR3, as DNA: TGCGCCAGCAGTGAGACTAGCGGCTACGAGCAGTACTTC.

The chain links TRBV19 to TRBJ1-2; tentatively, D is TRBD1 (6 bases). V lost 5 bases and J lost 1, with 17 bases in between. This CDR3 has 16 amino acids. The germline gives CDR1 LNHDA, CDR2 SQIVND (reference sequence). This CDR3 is CASSPGHPNINYGYTF. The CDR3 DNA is TGTGCCAGTAGTCCGGGACACCCGAACATTAACTATGGCTACACCTTC.

This CDR3 reads CASSLRTSGNVAGELFF. CDR3 bases: TGTGCCAGTAGCCTCAGGACTAGCGGGAATGTGGCCGGGGAGCTGTTTTTT. V usage is TRBV19 and J usage is TRBJ2-2; 12 bases match TRBD2. With 6 bases clipped from V and 6 bases from J, the junction kept 11 bases outside the gene matches. The CDR3 length is 17 residues. CDR1 LNHDA and CDR2 SQIVND come from the germline V gene (reference sequence).

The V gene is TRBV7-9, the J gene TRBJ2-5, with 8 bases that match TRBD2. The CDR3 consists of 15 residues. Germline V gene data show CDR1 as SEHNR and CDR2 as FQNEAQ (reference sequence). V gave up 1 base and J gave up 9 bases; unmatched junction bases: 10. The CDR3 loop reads CASSLGIASGRPQYF. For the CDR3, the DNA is TGTGCCAGCAGCTTAGGCATCGCTAGCGGGCGGCCCCAGTACTTC.

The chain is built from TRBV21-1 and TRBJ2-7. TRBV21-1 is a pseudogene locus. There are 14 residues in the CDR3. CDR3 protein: CASSGTDSSYEQYF. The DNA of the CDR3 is TGTGCCAGCAGCGGGACGGATAGCTCCTACGAGCAGTACTTC.

The DNA for the CDR3 is TGCGCCAGCAGCTGGGTAGCGGAGGGCCAAGAGACCCAGTACTTC. This sequence encodes CASSWVAEGQETQYF. This chain links TRBV5-1 with TRBJ2-5, with D possibly being TRBD2 (6 bases). This CDR3 is built from 15 residues. With 3 bases removed from V and 1 base from J, the gap between germline ends came to 13 bases. Germline V gene sequence: CDR1 SGHRS, CDR2 YFSETQ.

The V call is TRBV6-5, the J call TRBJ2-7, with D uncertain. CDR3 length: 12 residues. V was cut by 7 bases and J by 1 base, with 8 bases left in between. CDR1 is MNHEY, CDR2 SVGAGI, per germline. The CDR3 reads CASTADSYEQYF. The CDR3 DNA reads TGTGCCAGCACGGCAGATTCCTACGAGCAGTACTTC.

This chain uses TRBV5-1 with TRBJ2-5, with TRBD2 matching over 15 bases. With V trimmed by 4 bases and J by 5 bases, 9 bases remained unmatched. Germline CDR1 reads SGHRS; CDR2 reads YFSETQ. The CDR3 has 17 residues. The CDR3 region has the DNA TGCGCCAGCAGCGGGAGGACTAGCGGGAGGGGTAAGGAGACCCAGTACTTC. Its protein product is CASSGRTSGRGKETQYF.

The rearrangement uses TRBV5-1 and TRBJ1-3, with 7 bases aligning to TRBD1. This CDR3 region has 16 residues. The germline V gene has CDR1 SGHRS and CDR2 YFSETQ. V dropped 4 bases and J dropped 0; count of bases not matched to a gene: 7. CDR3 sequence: CASSRETGNSGNTIYF. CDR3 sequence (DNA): TGCGCCAGCAGCCGGGAGACAGGGAACTCTGGAAACACCATATATTTT.

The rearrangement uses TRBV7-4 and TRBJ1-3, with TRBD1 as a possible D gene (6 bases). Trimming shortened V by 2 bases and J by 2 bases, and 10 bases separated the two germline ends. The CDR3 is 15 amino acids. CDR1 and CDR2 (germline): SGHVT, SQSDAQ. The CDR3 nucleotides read TGTGCCAGCAGCTTATTGGGGGGGCCTGGAAACACCATATATTTT. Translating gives CASSLLGGPGNTIYF. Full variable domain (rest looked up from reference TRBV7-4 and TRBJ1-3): GAGVSQSPRYKVAKRGRDVALRCDSISGHVTLYWYRQTLGQGSEVLTYSQSDAQRDKSGRPSGRFSAERPERSVSTLKIQRTEQGDSAVYLCASSLLGGPGNTIYFGEGSWLTVV.

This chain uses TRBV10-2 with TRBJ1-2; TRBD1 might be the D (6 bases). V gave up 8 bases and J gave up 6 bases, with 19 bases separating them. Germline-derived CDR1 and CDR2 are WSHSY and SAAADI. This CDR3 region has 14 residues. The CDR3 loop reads CASGTGRALDGYTF. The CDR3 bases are TGCGCCAGCGGTACAGGGAGGGCCCTCGATGGCTACACCTTC.

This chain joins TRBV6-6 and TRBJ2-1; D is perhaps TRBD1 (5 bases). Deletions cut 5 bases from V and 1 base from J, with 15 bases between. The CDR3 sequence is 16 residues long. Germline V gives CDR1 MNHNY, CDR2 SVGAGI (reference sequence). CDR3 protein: CASSNPRRQSYNEQFF. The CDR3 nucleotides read TGTGCCAGCAGTAACCCCCGTAGACAGTCCTACAATGAGCAGTTCTTC.

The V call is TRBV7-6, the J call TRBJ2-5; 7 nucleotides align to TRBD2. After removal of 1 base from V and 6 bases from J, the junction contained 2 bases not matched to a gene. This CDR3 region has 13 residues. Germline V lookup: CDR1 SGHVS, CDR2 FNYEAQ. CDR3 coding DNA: TGTGCCAGCAGCTTAGTCGGGAGGCAGACCCAGTACTTC. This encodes CASSLVGRQTQYF.

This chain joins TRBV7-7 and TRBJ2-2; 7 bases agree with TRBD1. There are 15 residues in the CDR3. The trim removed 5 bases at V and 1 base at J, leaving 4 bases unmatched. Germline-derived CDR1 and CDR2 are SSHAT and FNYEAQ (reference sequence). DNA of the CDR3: TGTGCCAGCAGCCCTGGGACAGAGAACACCGGGGAGCTGTTTTTT. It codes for CASSPGTENTGELFF.

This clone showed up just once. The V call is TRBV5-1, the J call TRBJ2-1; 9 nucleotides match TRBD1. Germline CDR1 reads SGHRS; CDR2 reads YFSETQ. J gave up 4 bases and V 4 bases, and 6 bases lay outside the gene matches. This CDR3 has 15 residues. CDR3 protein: CASSKGQGGYNEQFF. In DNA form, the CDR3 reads TGCGCCAGCAGCAAGGGACAGGGAGGATACAATGAGCAGTTCTTC.

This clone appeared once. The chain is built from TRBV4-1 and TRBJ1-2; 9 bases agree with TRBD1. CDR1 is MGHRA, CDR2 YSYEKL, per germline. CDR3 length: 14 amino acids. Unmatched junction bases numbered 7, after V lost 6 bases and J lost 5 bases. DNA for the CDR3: TGCGCCAGCAGTTCGGGGACAGGGAGGTATGGCTACACCTTC. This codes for CASSSGTGRYGYTF.

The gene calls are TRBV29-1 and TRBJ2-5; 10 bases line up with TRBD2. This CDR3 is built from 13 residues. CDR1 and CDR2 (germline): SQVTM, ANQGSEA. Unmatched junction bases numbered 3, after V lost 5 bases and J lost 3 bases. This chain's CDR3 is CSVSGRGEETQYF. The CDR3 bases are TGCAGCGTTAGCGGGAGGGGGGAAGAGACCCAGTACTTC.

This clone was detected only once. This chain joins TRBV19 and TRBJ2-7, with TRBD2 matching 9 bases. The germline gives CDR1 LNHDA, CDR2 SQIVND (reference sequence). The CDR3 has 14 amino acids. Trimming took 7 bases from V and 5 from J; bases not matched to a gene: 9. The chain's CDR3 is CASKQSGGRDEQYF. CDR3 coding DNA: TGTGCCAGTAAACAGAGCGGGGGGAGGGACGAGCAGTACTTC.

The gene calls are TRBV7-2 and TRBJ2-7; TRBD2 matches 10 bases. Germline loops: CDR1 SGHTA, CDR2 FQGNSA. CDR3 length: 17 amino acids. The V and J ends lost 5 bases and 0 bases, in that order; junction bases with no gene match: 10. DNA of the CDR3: TGTGCCAGCAGCCAGGATGGTCTAGCGGGAGTCTCCTACGAGCAGTACTTC. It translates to CASSQDGLAGVSYEQYF.

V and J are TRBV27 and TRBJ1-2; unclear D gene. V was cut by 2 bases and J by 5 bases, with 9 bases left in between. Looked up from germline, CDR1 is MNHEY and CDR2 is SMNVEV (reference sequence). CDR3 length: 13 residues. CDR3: CASSLNGWYGYTF. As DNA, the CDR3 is TGTGCCAGCAGTTTAAACGGCTGGTATGGCTACACCTTC.